This T cell receptor (beta chain) was sequenced during a study of blood T cell repertoires in COVID-19. Study in general: Nucleic acid was either cDNA or gDNA, and it came from T cells, B-cell-depleted T cells, or PBMCs.

The data were produced by immunoSEQ multiplex PCR, yet TCRdb's version contains in-frame clones alone and is incomplete. The sample contains over 150,000 clones, around 80% of which appear only once. CDR3 length equals 16 residues. Germline values: CDR1 MNHEY, CDR2 SMNVEV (reference sequence). Trimming removed 3 bases at V and 0 bases at J, with 13 bases between. This rearrangement joins TRBV27 to TRBJ2-3; D uncertain. This clonotype was obtained from a woman older than 75 with active or convalescent COVID-19. The sequencing input was peripheral blood. The CDR3 is CASSFLPTVSTDTQYF. The CDR3 DNA is TGTGCCAGCAGTTTCCTCCCAACAGTTAGCACAGATACGCAGTATTTT.